The following is a TCR beta chain sequence with its context. TCRdb passed the RT-PCR reads through MiXCR, listing each CDR3 protein once. The table records roughly 190,000 distinct CDR3 sequences, 35% to 50% of them present only once. This sample was taken from a study of patients and donors after allogeneic stem cell transplantation. The clonotype comes from a human donor who was either an allogeneic HSCT recipient or a stem cell or donor lymphocyte infusion donor (not recorded which). It is not recorded whose cells these are; they may come from a transplant donor. The sample taken for sequencing was blood, either unsorted or a sorted T cell fraction (not recorded which).

The CDR3 spells CASSWRTATNNEQFF. CDR3 bases: TGTGCCAGCAGTTGGAGAACGGCTACTAACAATGAGCAGTTCTTC. The chain employs TRBV27 and TRBJ2-1, with D unclear. V lost 4 bases, J lost 5 bases, and 15 bases lay in between. There are 15 residues in the CDR3. Germline V gene sequence: CDR1 MNHEY, CDR2 SMNVEV (reference sequence).